This TCR beta chain was profiled in a study of T-cell reconstitution after alpha-beta-depleted transplantation in children. As it was prepared, the TCRbeta library received unique molecular identifiers. One entry per CDR3 protein, called by TCRdb with MiXCR from the PCR reads. The data show about 17,000 distinct CDR3 sequences, with over 5% seen just once and around 6.9% held by the top ten. This clonotype has a count of ten or more. The antigen remains unidentified. Study-wide points: The origin of alpha-beta T cells about two months after transplant was reportedly several hundred expanded graft clones. Newly made T cells mostly supplied T-cell counts and diversity one year after transplant.

The origin of this receptor is a boy between 10 and 17 years old with acute lymphoblastic leukemia, due to receive a stem cell transplant. Source: PBMCs, taken before TCRalphabeta/CD19-depleted stem cell transplant.

The CDR3 sequence is CASSFGTSGIDGELFF. As DNA, the CDR3 is TGTGCCAGCAGCTTCGGAACTAGCGGGATTGACGGGGAGCTGTTTTTT. J is TRBJ2-2 and V is TRBV7-2; the match to TRBD2 covers 10 bases. This CDR3 has 16 residues. Losses at the gene ends were 3 bases for V and 7 bases for J; bases not matched to a gene: 8. Germline-derived CDR1 and CDR2 are SGHTA and FQGNSA.